This T cell receptor (beta chain) is drawn from a study of blood T cells in healthy people across ages. V gave up 1 base and J gave up 7 bases, with 11 bases separating them. This CDR3 has 15 amino acids. Per germline, CDR1 SGHTA and CDR2 FQGNSA. Alongside a J-beta primer mix, a sample-barcoded 5' primer served in a second PCR lasting about 6 to 12 cycles. Using its own MiXCR run on the 5' RACE reads, TCRdb lists one record per CDR3 protein. Here the sample spans fewer than 2 million distinct CDR3 sequences, more than 35% being singletons. The table lists this clonotype with a few counts. This TCR was sampled from a human donor in good health. The specimen sequenced was blood. The chain links TRBV7-2 to TRBJ1-6; D is possibly TRBD1 (6 bases). In nucleotides, the CDR3 is TGTGCCAGCAGCTTAGGGGGGGCAGGGAATTCACCCCTCCACTTT. It encodes CASSLGGAGNSPLHF.